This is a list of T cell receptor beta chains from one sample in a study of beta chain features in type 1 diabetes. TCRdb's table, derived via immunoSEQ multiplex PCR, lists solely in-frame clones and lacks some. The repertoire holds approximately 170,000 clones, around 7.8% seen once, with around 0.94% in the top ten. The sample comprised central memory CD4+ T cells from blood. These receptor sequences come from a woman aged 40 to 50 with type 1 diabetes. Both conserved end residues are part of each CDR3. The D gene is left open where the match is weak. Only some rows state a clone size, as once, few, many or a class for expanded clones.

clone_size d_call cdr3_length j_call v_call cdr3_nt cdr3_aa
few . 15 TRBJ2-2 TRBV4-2 TGTGCCAGCTCCCCCGACAGACTGAACACCGGGGAGCTGTTTTTT CASSPDRLNTGELFF
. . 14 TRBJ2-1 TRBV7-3 TGTGCCAGCAGCCCTACGGGGTCCTACAATGAGCAGTTCTTC CASSPTGSYNEQFF
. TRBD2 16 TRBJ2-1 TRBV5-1 TGCGCCAGCAGTACTAGCGGGAGGGCCCAGACCGATGAGCAGTTCTTC CASSTSGRAQTDEQFF
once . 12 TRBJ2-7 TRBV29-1 TGCAGCGTTTTGATCCCAGGTTACGAGCAGTACTTC CSVLIPGYEQYF
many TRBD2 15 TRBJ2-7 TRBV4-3 TGCGCCAGCAGCCAAGTTGGGCTAGCGGGCGGAGAGCAGTACTTC CASSQVGLAGGEQYF
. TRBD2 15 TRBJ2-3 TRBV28 TGTGCCAGCGGTGGGCGGGAGGGCCAAACAGATACGCAGTATTTT CASGGREGQTDTQYF
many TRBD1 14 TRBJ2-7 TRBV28 TGTGCCAGCAGTGCCGGGACAGGGTCCTACGAGCAGTACTTC CASSAGTGSYEQYF
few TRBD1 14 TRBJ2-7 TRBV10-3 TGTGCCATCAGTGAGTCAACCACAGGGGGCGAGCAGTACTTC CAISESTTGGEQYF
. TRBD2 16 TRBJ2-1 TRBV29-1 TGCAGCGTTGAAGATCCATGGGGGGGGGTGTCGGGTAGTCTGTTCTTC CSVEDPWGGVSGSLFF
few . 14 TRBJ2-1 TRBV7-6 TGTGCCAGCAGCTTAGGAATGGAGGCTAATGAGCAGTTCTTC CASSLGMEANEQFF
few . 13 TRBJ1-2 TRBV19 TGTGCCAGTAGTGTGGGGGCCAACTATGGCTACACCTTC CASSVGANYGYTF
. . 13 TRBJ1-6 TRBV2 TGTGCCAGCAGTGAATCAGGGAAATCACCCCTCCACTTT CASSESGKSPLHF
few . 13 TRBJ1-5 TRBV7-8 TGTGCCAGCAGCTTAAACGGAGATCAGCCCCAGCATTTT CASSLNGDQPQHF
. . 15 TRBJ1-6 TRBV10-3 TGTGCCATCGGGGAGAGGCCGGGTCAAAATTCACCCCTCCACTTT CAIGERPGQNSPLHF
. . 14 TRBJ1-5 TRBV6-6 TGTGCCAGCTCCAGGATGATGGGCGATCAGCCCCAGCATTTT CASSRMMGDQPQHF
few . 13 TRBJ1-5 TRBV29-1 TGCAGCGTTGCCCGGGGTCGCAATCAGCCCCAGCATTTT CSVARGRNQPQHF
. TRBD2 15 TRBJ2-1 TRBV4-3 TGCGCCAGCAGCGATCAAGCGGGAGCCTACAATGAGCAGTTCTTC CASSDQAGAYNEQFF
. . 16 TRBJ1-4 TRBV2 TGTGCCAGCATCATCCGGCTGACAGGACTTTTCGAAAAACTGTTTTTT CASIIRLTGLFEKLFF
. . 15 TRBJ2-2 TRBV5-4 TGTGCCAGCAGCTTCGGAGGGTCTGTCACCGGGGAGCTGTTTTTT CASSFGGSVTGELFF
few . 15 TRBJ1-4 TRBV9 TGTGCCAGCAGCGTTCGAGATGGGTTGGGCGAAAAACTGTTTTTT CASSVRDGLGEKLFF
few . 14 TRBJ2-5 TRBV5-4 TGTGCCAGCAGCTTGGGGGTAGCGAAAGAGACCCAGTACTTC CASSLGVAKETQYF
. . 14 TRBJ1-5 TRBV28 TGTGCCAGCAGTGGGGCCAGAAGTTCCCGGCCCCAGCATTTT CASSGARSSRPQHF
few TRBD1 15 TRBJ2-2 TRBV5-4 TGTGCCAGCAGCTTCCGGACAGGGAACACCGGGGAGCTGTTTTTT CASSFRTGNTGELFF